The 6 T cell receptor beta chains below were found in one sample sequenced in a study of blood T cell repertoires in COVID-19. Measured with immunoSEQ multiplex PCR; TCRdb has only the in-frame clones, and not every one. The data show under 250,000 clones, about 85% seen once. The specimen sequenced was PBMCs or T cells enriched from blood (not recorded which). These receptors were obtained from a man aged 30 to 45 who had recovered from COVID-19.

The chain links TRBV28 to TRBJ2-2; possible D gene TRBD2, 6 bases. The germline gives CDR1 MDHEN, CDR2 SYDVKM. Trimming pared 8 bases from V and 6 bases from J, leaving 19 bases between. CDR3 size: 15 residues. CDR3 sequence reads: CASCVGGVLAGELFF. The CDR3 DNA follows: TGTGCCAGCTGCGTCGGAGGGGTTCTCGCCGGGGAGCTGTTTTTT.

The chain is built from TRBV9 and TRBJ2-1; no clear D. CDR3 length: 15 residues. Germline lookup yields CDR1 SGDLS and CDR2 YYNGEE. V lost 0 bases and J 6 bases, leaving 13 bases between the germline ends. In nucleotides, the CDR3 is TGTGCCAGCAGCGTAGGACCAGCGTCGGGCAATGAGCAGTTCTTC. The encoded protein is CASSVGPASGNEQFF.

The chain uses TRBV7-9 and TRBJ2-2; D may be TRBD1 (5 bases). This CDR3 is built from 15 residues. Per germline, CDR1 SEHNR and CDR2 FQNEAQ (reference sequence). Trimming took 5 bases from V and 1 from J, leaving 11 bases between them. The CDR3 sequence: CASSNTTGNTGELFF. CDR3 DNA: TGTGCCAGCAGCAACACTACAGGGAACACCGGGGAGCTGTTTTTT.

The chain combines TRBV19 with TRBJ1-6; TRBD1 agrees at 7 bases. Per the germline V gene, CDR1 is LNHDA and CDR2 is SQIVND (reference sequence). The CDR3 is 15 residues long. The ends lost 9 bases at V and 10 bases at J; junction bases unmatched: 15. The CDR3 protein is CASTGTASVGSPLHF. The CDR3 region has the DNA TGTGCCAGCACTGGGACAGCCTCTGTCGGGTCACCCCTCCACTTT.

The J gene is TRBJ2-5, the V gene TRBV30; weak D call: TRBD1 (5 bases). The CDR3 runs to 14 residues. The V and J ends lost 3 bases and 2 bases respectively, with 13 bases between them. Germline CDR1 GTSNPN, CDR2 SVGIG (reference sequence). CDR3 in amino acids: CAWRDAGRQETQYF. The DNA of the CDR3 is TGTGCCTGGAGAGATGCAGGGCGGCAAGAGACCCAGTACTTC. The full variable domain, rest sourced from reference TRBV30 and TRBJ2-5, is SQTIHQWPATLVQPVGSPLSLECTVEGTSNPNLYWYRQAAGRGLQLLFYSVGIGQISSEVPQNLSASRPQDRQFILSSKKLLLSDSGFYLCAWRDAGRQETQYFGPGTRLLVL.

This rearrangement joins TRBV6-5 to TRBJ2-3; TRBD1 is a possible D gene (6 bases). The CDR3 has 15 residues. The germline V gene has CDR1 MNHEY and CDR2 SVGAGI. With 8 bases removed from V and 6 bases from J, the gap between germline ends came to 21 bases. This chain's CDR3 is CASQFQGQGPDTQYF. DNA for the CDR3: TGTGCCAGCCAATTCCAGGGACAAGGACCGGATACGCAGTATTTT.